This passage covers 14 T cell receptor beta chains from one sample sequenced in a study of identical twins (dated by TCRdb to 2016 to 2018). Library preparation used 5' RACE. These reads were obtained on an Illumina HiSeq 2000. TCRdb passed the public sequencing reads through fastp at Q25 and MiXCR, retaining productive beta sequences. A single entry per CDR3 protein holds the most common genes and DNA from its merged rows. Here the sample has some 790,000 distinct CDR3 sequences; 18% occur a single time. The ten top clones hold less than 15% of the sample. The same specimen was also included in a second study, on T cells expressing NK-cell markers.

Source material: PBMCs. The receptors were gathered from a woman aged 18-35 years in good health.

The gene calls are TRBV2 and TRBJ1-1, with D possibly TRBD1 on 6 matching bases. Trimming stripped 7 bases from V and 5 bases from J, with 14 bases between. Germline V CDR1 and CDR2: SNHLY, FYNNEI. CDR3 length: 13 amino acids. CDR3 sequence: CASKDRGRTEAFF. CDR3 nucleotides: TGTGCCAGCAAAGATAGGGGGAGGACTGAAGCTTTCTTT.

This clonotype was observed a few times. The V call is TRBV7-9, the J call TRBJ2-4, with no clear D. V lost 2 bases and J lost 4, with 12 bases in between. This CDR3 is 15 amino acids long. The germline CDR1 and CDR2 sequences are SEHNR and FQNEAQ (reference sequence). The CDR3 spells CASSLSSSGKNIQYF. CDR3 nucleotides: TGTGCCAGCAGCTTATCAAGTAGTGGGAAAAACATTCAGTACTTC.

This clonotype was counted between two and nine times. This rearrangement joins TRBV30 to TRBJ1-1; TRBD1 is a possible D gene (5 bases). Looked up from germline, CDR1 is GTSNPN and CDR2 is SVGIG (reference sequence). Trimming shortened V by 3 bases and J by 3 bases, and 8 bases separated the two germline ends. The CDR3 sequence is 12 residues long. CDR3 loop: CAWSRGHTEAFF. The CDR3 nucleotides read TGTGCCTGGAGCCGGGGCCACACTGAAGCTTTCTTT.

This clonotype was found a few times. The chain couples TRBV29-1 to TRBJ1-2; D not certain. V was trimmed by 3 bases and J by 4 bases, leaving 9 bases between them. Germline V gene data show CDR1 as SQVTM and CDR2 as ANQGSEA. This CDR3 is built from 12 residues. The CDR3 nucleotides read TGCAGCGTTGAGGGAAGATTCTATGGCTACACCTTC. It codes for CSVEGRFYGYTF. Full variable domain (remainder filled in from reference TRBV29-1 and TRBJ1-2): SAVISQKPSRDICQRGTSLTIQCQVDSQVTMMFWYRQQPGQSLTLIATANQGSEATYESGFVIDKFPISRPNLTFSTLTVSNMSPEDSSIYLCSVEGRFYGYTFGSGTRLTVV.

The V call is TRBV11-2, the J call TRBJ2-7; 11 nucleotides align to TRBD1. The CDR3 is 17 amino acids. CDR1 and CDR2 (germline): SGHAT, FQNNGV. V lost 5 bases to trimming and J lost 5 bases; unmatched junction nucleotides: 14. CDR3 sequence: CASSTVSRTGGFHEQYF. CDR3 sequence (DNA): TGTGCCAGCAGCACGGTATCACGGACAGGGGGCTTCCACGAGCAGTACTTC.

This clonotype was counted only a few times. The chain couples TRBV6-1 to TRBJ1-4, with 8 bases aligning to TRBD1. Looked up from germline, CDR1 is MNHNS and CDR2 is SASEGT. The CDR3 length is 16 residues. J was trimmed by 3 bases and V by 5 bases; bases with no gene match: 8. The DNA for the CDR3 is TGTGCCAGCAGTCCCTTTAGACAGGGGCCTAATGAAAAACTGTTTTTT. Protein: CASSPFRQGPNEKLFF.

This clonotype was seen a handful of times. V gene TRBV20-1 combines with J gene TRBJ1-5; D remains unclear. The V and J ends lost 3 bases and 4 bases respectively, with 13 bases between them. CDR1 and CDR2 (germline): DFQATT, SNEGSKA (reference sequence). The CDR3 has 14 amino acids. The CDR3 protein is CSASLPTLNQPQHF. The CDR3 DNA reads as TGCAGTGCTAGCCTACCTACTTTGAATCAGCCCCAGCATTTT.

This clonotype was picked up many times. The J gene is TRBJ1-3, the V gene TRBV5-1, with 7 bases fitting TRBD1. CDR1 and CDR2 from the germline V gene are SGHRS and YFSETQ. This CDR3 is 13 amino acids long. Unmatched junction bases numbered 3, after V lost 0 bases and J lost 9 bases. The CDR3, as DNA: TGCGCCAGCAGCTTGGACAGGGGCGGCACCATATATTTT. Translation: CASSLDRGGTIYF.

This chain links TRBV5-1 with TRBJ2-7; 9 nucleotides agree with TRBD2. Germline loops: CDR1 SGHRS, CDR2 YFSETQ. This CDR3 has 16 residues. With V trimmed by 0 bases and J by 4 bases, 8 bases remained unmatched. CDR3 residues: CASSLVLSGGDYEQYF. In DNA, the CDR3 is TGCGCCAGCAGCTTGGTTCTTAGCGGGGGTGATTACGAGCAGTACTTC.

V usage is TRBV5-1 and J usage is TRBJ1-1; D ambiguous. Trimming took 4 bases from V and 7 from J, leaving 11 bases between them. Germline V lookup: CDR1 SGHRS, CDR2 YFSETQ. CDR3 length: 12 amino acids. The CDR3 sequence is CASSRKGGEAFF. CDR3 DNA sequence: TGCGCCAGCAGCCGAAAGGGAGGTGAAGCTTTCTTT.

J is TRBJ2-5 and V is TRBV12-3 or TRBV12-4; D gene ambiguous. The CDR3 contains 12 residues. The V gene lost 6 bases and the J gene lost 5 bases, with 10 bases spanning the gap. Written as DNA, the CDR3 is TGTGCCAGCAGGGCCCTTAAGGAGACCCAGTACTTC. This codes for CASRALKETQYF.

V and J are TRBV6-1 and TRBJ1-6; D possibly corresponds to TRBD1 (6 bases). Germline CDR1 is MNHNS and CDR2 is SASEGT. V was trimmed by 6 bases and J by 7 bases, leaving 13 bases between them. The CDR3 contains 14 residues. As DNA, the CDR3 is TGTGCCAGCAGAGGACAGAACTTGAATTCACCCCTCCACTTT. Its translation is CASRGQNLNSPLHF.

The chain couples TRBV5-1 to TRBJ2-2; D is possibly TRBD1 (5 bases). Looked up from germline, CDR1 is SGHRS and CDR2 is YFSETQ. The CDR3 contains 15 residues. Trimming cost V 0 bases and J 1 base, with 7 bases left between them. DNA of the CDR3: TGCGCCAGCAGCTTGGATGGACAGAACACCGGGGAGCTGTTTTTT. It encodes CASSLDGQNTGELFF.

The chain joins TRBV27 to TRBJ2-3; D is unclear. CDR1 is MNHEY and CDR2 is SMNVEV in the germline V gene (reference sequence). The CDR3 is 14 amino acids. The V end lost 4 bases, the J end lost 0 bases, and 8 bases lay between the germline ends. The CDR3, as DNA: TGTGCCAGCAGTTGGACGATTAGCACAGATACGCAGTATTTT. Translating gives CASSWTISTDTQYF.